The table lists the clone carrying this T cell receptor beta chain with a few counts. Its antigen is not identified. Baseline, cycle 4 day 1, and cycle 7 day 1 were the blood sampling points. The data are from a study of OX40 agonist ivuxolimab in advanced cancers. Measured with immunoSEQ multiplex PCR; TCRdb has only the in-frame clones, and not every one. The table has approximately 11,000 clones, 77% seen once. General study results and limits: The specificity for antigen of the expanded peripheral T cells was not determined.

Per the germline V gene, CDR1 is SGHTS and CDR2 is YDEGEE. The CDR3 totals 15 residues. With 2 bases clipped from V and 1 base from J, the junction kept 1 base outside the gene matches. This sample comprised CD4+ or CD8+ T cells sorted from blood, obtained in a trial of the OX40 agonist ivuxolimab. This chain joins TRBV5-8 and TRBJ2-3; 10 bases agree with TRBD2. This receptor was obtained from an adult with an advanced solid tumor such as melanoma, head and neck, liver or kidney cancer. This CDR3 is CASSFGTSGTDTQYF. CDR3 sequence (DNA): TGTGCCAGCAGCTTCGGGACTAGCGGCACAGATACGCAGTATTTT.